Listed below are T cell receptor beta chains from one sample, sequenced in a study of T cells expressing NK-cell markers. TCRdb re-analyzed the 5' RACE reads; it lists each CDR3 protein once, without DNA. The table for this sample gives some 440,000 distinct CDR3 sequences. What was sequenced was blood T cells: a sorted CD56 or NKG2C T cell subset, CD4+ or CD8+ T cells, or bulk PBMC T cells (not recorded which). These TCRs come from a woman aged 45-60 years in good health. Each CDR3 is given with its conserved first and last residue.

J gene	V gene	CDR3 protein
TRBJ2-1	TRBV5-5	CASSLGHRQRTNEQFF
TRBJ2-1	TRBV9	CASSAGGAGGPTQFF
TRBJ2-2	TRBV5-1	CASNVGAVNTGELFF
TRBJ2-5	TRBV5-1	CASSSRVDETQYF
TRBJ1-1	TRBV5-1	CASSSALNTEAFF
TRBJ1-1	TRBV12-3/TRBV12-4	CASRPGTGGRTEAFF
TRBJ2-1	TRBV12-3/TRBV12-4	CASRSSGSYNEQFF
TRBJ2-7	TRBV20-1	CSARGMGAGGTYEQYF
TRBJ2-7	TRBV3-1	CASSQALADLYEQYF
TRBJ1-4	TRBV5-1	CASSSGQTTNEKLFF
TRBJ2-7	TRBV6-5	CASTFGDNEQYF
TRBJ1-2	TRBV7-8	CASTPTGIYGYTF
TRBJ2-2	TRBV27	CASSSRSGLAGGPSTGELFF
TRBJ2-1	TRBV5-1	CASSPTLTNEQFF
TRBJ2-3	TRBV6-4	CASSRPRESSDTQYF
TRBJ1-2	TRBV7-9	CASSPRDRTNYGYTF
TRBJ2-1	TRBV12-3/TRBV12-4	CASSLEVIAGEIDEQFF
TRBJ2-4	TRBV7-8	CASSLARGIAGLAKNIQYF